This TCR beta chain was observed in a study of shared clonotypes between healthy human individuals. Findings of the study overall: Of the naive CD4 clonotypes, approximately 5% were shared across several donors. Few donors limited the genetic and exposure-history diversity represented. Non-shared clonotypes had lower generation probabilities than clonotypes shared by all four sorted-subset donors.

Generated by immunoSEQ multiplex PCR, the TCRdb table keeps only in-frame clones and is missing some. This sample has about 2.4 million clones; roughly 93% occur once, and the top ten carry approximately 0.36%. Trimming removed 1 base from V and 0 bases from J; junction bases left unmatched: 9. Germline V gene data show CDR1 as SEHNR and CDR2 as FQNEAQ (reference sequence). CDR3 length: 18 amino acids. As concerns this clone: Its matching antigen is unknown.

The material sequenced was naive CD4+ T cells from PBMCs. The subset: CD45RA+ positively selected. The source of this sequence is a man aged 18 to 29 in good health. Some clones in this sample may be carry-over from other donors' samples. The chain couples TRBV7-9 to TRBJ2-1, with 7 nucleotides matching TRBD1. The CDR3 is CASSLDRGNFLSYNEQFF. The CDR3 nucleotides are TGTGCCAGCAGCTTAGACAGGGGAAATTTCCTCTCCTACAATGAGCAGTTCTTC.